These T cell receptor beta chains were read from a single sample in a study of control samples from healthy donors and cancer patients. Assay used: immunoSEQ multiplex PCR; TCRdb lists only in-frame clones, some missing. The table has more than 95,000 clones, approximately 93% seen once. The specimen was blood. Every receptor here comes from a man between 18 and 35 years old in good health. CDR3s include the opening cysteine and the closing phenylalanine or tryptophan. The order of the fields is CDR3 protein, CDR3 DNA, J gene, clone size, D gene, V gene. A D gene is named only where the DNA matches it firmly. Size values are once, few and many counts, or a class for expanded clones, and some rows have none.

CASSYLAGGTDTQYF | TGCGCCAGCAGCTATCTAGCGGGGGGTACAGATACGCAGTATTTT | TRBJ2-3 | - | TRBD2 | TRBV5-1
CAWTTGLSGNTIYF | TGTGCCTGGACCACAGGGCTATCTGGAAACACCATATATTTT | TRBJ1-3 | - | - | TRBV30
CAWHSRNEQFF | TGTGCCTGGCACTCTAGGAATGAGCAGTTCTTC | TRBJ2-1 | once | - | TRBV30
CASSLVAGSSYNEQFF | TGCGCCAGCAGCTTGGTGGCGGGTAGCTCCTACAATGAGCAGTTCTTC | TRBJ2-1 | - | - | TRBV5-1
CASRATGTVNTEAFF | TGTGCCAGCAGGGCAACCGGGACAGTGAACACTGAAGCTTTCTTT | TRBJ1-1 | - | TRBD1 | TRBV7-8
CASSVGLAGGYEQFF | TGTGCCAGCAGCGTAGGACTAGCGGGAGGATATGAGCAGTTCTTC | TRBJ2-1 | - | TRBD2 | TRBV9
CATRDSLGEQYF | TGTGCCACGCGGGACAGTTTAGGCGAGCAGTACTTC | TRBJ2-7 | once | - | TRBV10-3
CASRKPGWVSPLHF | TGTGCCAGCAGAAAACCAGGTTGGGTTTCACCCCTCCACTTT | TRBJ1-6 | - | - | TRBV7-2
CASKSGGSRFF | TGTGCCAGCAAATCGGGAGGTTCTCGGTTCTTC | TRBJ2-1 | - | TRBD2 | TRBV2
CASSLAGGANTEAFF | TGTGCCAGCAGCCTCGCAGGCGGCGCGAACACTGAAGCTTTCTTT | TRBJ1-1 | - | - | TRBV4-2
CASSPQGWDEQYF | TGTGCCAGCTCACCACAGGGATGGGACGAGCAGTACTTC | TRBJ2-7 | - | - | TRBV18
CASSMGGNSYNEQFF | TGTGCCAGTAGTATGGGTGGCAACTCCTACAATGAGCAGTTCTTC | TRBJ2-1 | - | - | TRBV19
CASSPLPTDTEAFF | TGTGCCAGCTCACCACTCCCGACCGACACTGAAGCTTTCTTT | TRBJ1-1 | - | - | TRBV18
CASSLGRTDEAFF | TGTGCCAGCAGCTTGGGCAGAACCGATGAAGCTTTCTTT | TRBJ1-1 | - | - | TRBV5-8
CASRLGSGTGELFF | TGTGCCAGCAGACTCGGGTCAGGGACCGGGGAGCTGTTTTTT | TRBJ2-2 | - | - | TRBV5-4
CASSPGDIVGYTF | TGTGCCAGCAGTCCAGGGGATATAGTTGGCTACACCTTC | TRBJ1-2 | - | - | TRBV6-5
CAWRLADTQYF | TGTGCCTGGAGGCTAGCAGATACGCAGTATTTT | TRBJ2-3 | - | - | TRBV30
CASMGLARLPSYNEQFF | TGTGCCAGTATGGGACTAGCGCGATTGCCCTCCTACAATGAGCAGTTCTTC | TRBJ2-1 | - | TRBD2 | TRBV28
CASSLGTVSGNTIYF | TGTGCCAGCAGTTTGGGGACAGTCTCTGGAAACACCATATATTTT | TRBJ1-3 | - | TRBD1 | TRBV6-5
CATSRDRNNYGYTF | TGTGCCACCAGCAGAGATCGGAATAACTATGGCTACACCTTC | TRBJ1-2 | - | - | TRBV15
CASSLSTLRTEAFF | TGTGCCAGCAGTTTATCGACACTCCGGACTGAAGCTTTCTTT | TRBJ1-1 | - | - | TRBV27
CASSVAGISHNEQFF | TGTGCCAGCAGCGTAGCCGGAATTAGTCACAATGAGCAGTTCTTC | TRBJ2-1 | - | - | TRBV9
CASSPRDRYYNEQFF | TGCGCCAGCAGCCCCCGGGACAGGTACTACAATGAGCAGTTCTTC | TRBJ2-1 | - | TRBD1 | TRBV4-1
CASSLLIGGLNNEQFF | TGTGCCAGCAGCTTATTGATAGGGGGGCTTAATAATGAGCAGTTCTTC | TRBJ2-1 | once | - | TRBV5-6
CATQGASGNTIYF | TGTGCCACCCAGGGGGCCTCTGGAAACACCATATATTTT | TRBJ1-3 | - | TRBD1 | TRBV6-5
CASSLGPRTGNYGYTF | TGTGCCAGCAGCTTAGGCCCTAGGACAGGGAACTATGGCTACACCTTC | TRBJ1-2 | - | TRBD1 | TRBV13
CAISGGEIDTEAFF | TGTGCCATCAGTGGGGGGGAAATCGACACTGAAGCTTTCTTT | TRBJ1-1 | - | - | TRBV10-3
CSAPSYNEQFF | TGCAGTGCCCCCTCCTACAATGAGCAGTTCTTC | TRBJ2-1 | - | - | TRBV20-1
CASSRERSNYGYTF | TGTGCCAGCAGCCGTGAGCGATCTAACTATGGCTACACCTTC | TRBJ1-2 | - | - | TRBV4-2
CASSSYSSGNTIYF | TGTGCCAGCAGCTCCTATTCTTCTGGAAACACCATATATTTT | TRBJ1-3 | - | - | TRBV14
CASSQDPRGSYTF | TGCGCCAGCAGCCAAGATCCCAGGGGAAGCTACACCTTC | TRBJ1-2 | once | - | TRBV4-3
CASSPGLGIEQYF | TGTGCCAGCAGCCCTGGACTTGGGATCGAGCAGTACTTC | TRBJ2-7 | - | - | TRBV7-2
CASSESARPDTQYF | TGTGCCAGCAGTGAATCCGCGAGACCAGATACGCAGTATTTT | TRBJ2-3 | - | - | TRBV25-1
CASSNPRPGLYSGNTIYF | TGCGCCAGCAGCAATCCTCGGCCGGGGTTATACTCTGGAAACACCATATATTTT | TRBJ1-3 | once | - | TRBV5-1
CASSEQGVPGELFF | TGCGCCAGCAGCGAGCAGGGAGTCCCCGGGGAGCTGTTTTTT | TRBJ2-2 | - | - | TRBV5-1
CASSIAGLENTIYF | TGTGCCAGTAGTATAGCGGGACTTGAAAACACCATATATTTT | TRBJ1-3 | - | - | TRBV19
CAISDSGSKNTGELFF | TGTGCCATCAGTGACTCTGGCAGCAAGAACACCGGGGAGCTGTTTTTT | TRBJ2-2 | - | - | TRBV10-3
CASSADSKNQPQHF | TGTGCCAGCAGTGCGGACTCTAAAAATCAGCCCCAGCATTTT | TRBJ1-5 | - | - | TRBV2
CASSPPGQGTDTQYF | TGTGCCAGCAGTCCCCCAGGACAGGGAACAGATACGCAGTATTTT | TRBJ2-3 | - | TRBD1 | TRBV27
CASSLVTALHYGYTF | TGTGCCAGCAGCTTGGTTACAGCTCTCCACTATGGCTACACCTTC | TRBJ1-2 | once | - | TRBV5-6
CASSIARDYSGANVLTF | TGTGCCAGTAGTATAGCGAGGGACTACTCTGGGGCCAACGTCCTGACTTTC | TRBJ2-6 | - | TRBD2 | TRBV19
CASSRGEKLFF | TGTGCCAGCAGCCGGGGGGAAAAACTGTTTTTT | TRBJ1-4 | - | - | TRBV7-8
CASSKRTGGYGYTF | TGTGCCAGCAGCAAACGTACAGGGGGTTATGGCTACACCTTC | TRBJ1-2 | - | TRBD1 | TRBV7-9
CASSQSGYEQYF | TGTGCCAGCAGCCAGTCCGGGTACGAGCAGTACTTC | TRBJ2-7 | - | - | TRBV9
CASSLGRDTQYF | TGTGCCAGCAGCTTAGGGAGGGATACGCAGTATTTT | TRBJ2-3 | - | - | TRBV7-9
CASSLSEGASYEQYF | TGCGCCAGCAGCCTATCGGAGGGGGCTTCCTACGAGCAGTACTTC | TRBJ2-7 | - | - | TRBV5-1
CSVEEGGGYEQYF | TGCAGCGTTGAAGAAGGGGGAGGCTACGAGCAGTACTTC | TRBJ2-7 | - | - | TRBV29-1
CAWSVRYSDNEKLFF | TGTGCCTGGAGTGTACGGTACAGCGATAATGAAAAACTGTTTTTT | TRBJ1-4 | - | - | TRBV30
CAWSVLNTEAFF | TGTGCCTGGAGTGTCCTGAACACTGAAGCTTTCTTT | TRBJ1-1 | - | - | TRBV30
CASSYGQGRVDTEAFF | TGCGCCAGCAGCTATGGACAGGGGAGGGTAGACACTGAAGCTTTCTTT | TRBJ1-1 | - | TRBD1 | TRBV5-1
CAWSGQLNEKLFF | TGTGCCTGGAGTGGACAGCTCAATGAAAAACTGTTTTTT | TRBJ1-4 | - | - | TRBV30
CAISEYGETNTGELFF | TGTGCCATCAGTGAGTACGGGGAGACGAACACCGGGGAGCTGTTTTTT | TRBJ2-2 | - | - | TRBV10-3
CASSSPGNQETQYF | TGTGCCAGCAGCTCCCCGGGCAACCAAGAGACCCAGTACTTC | TRBJ2-5 | - | - | TRBV7-9
CASIWGRYEQYF | TGTGCCAGCATATGGGGGAGGTACGAGCAGTACTTC | TRBJ2-7 | - | - | TRBV2
CASSIIGRGREKLFF | TGTGCCAGTAGTATCATAGGCAGGGGGCGTGAAAAACTGTTTTTT | TRBJ1-4 | - | TRBD1 | TRBV19
CAWSVQGGQPQHF | TGTGCCTGGAGTGTTCAGGGGGGACAGCCCCAGCATTTT | TRBJ1-5 | - | TRBD1 | TRBV30
CASSFTTGGQLHF | TGTGCCAGCAGTTTTACGACAGGGGGCCAGCTCCACTTT | TRBJ1-6 | - | TRBD1 | TRBV27
CASSLNTEAFF | TGTGCCAGCAGCTTGAACACTGAAGCTTTCTTT | TRBJ1-1 | - | - | TRBV5-6